The rows below give T cell receptor beta chains drawn from one sample of a study of post-analysis software for immune sequencing data. TCRdb redid the calling of the PCR reads with MiXCR, one entry per CDR3 protein. The sample has about 820,000 distinct CDR3 sequences, under 70% seen once. The sequenced sample was blood. These receptors were taken from a girl aged 5 to 17 with multiple sclerosis. The CDR3 runs from the conserved cysteine through the conserved F or W. The D gene is left open where the match is weak. Size is stated for part of the rows, as once, few or many counts, or as a class when the clone is expanded.

>TRBJ2-3|NA|TRBV6-5|18|TRBD2
TGTGCCAGCAGTTACCCGACTAGCGGGGGGACTAGCACAGATACGCAGTATTTT
CASSYPTSGGTSTDTQYF
>TRBJ1-1|NA|TRBV12-3/TRBV12-4|15|NA
TGTGCCAGCAGTTTAGCCAGCAGTGGTGGCACTGAAGCTTTCTTT
CASSLASSGGTEAFF
>TRBJ2-7|NA|TRBV6-1|14|TRBD2
TGTGCCAGCAGTGAAGTAGGGCGGGGGTACGAGCAGTACTTC
CASSEVGRGYEQYF
>TRBJ2-1|NA|TRBV29-1|13|TRBD2
TGCAGCGGGGGACTAGCGACCTACAATGAGCAGTTCTTC
CSGGLATYNEQFF
>TRBJ2-1|few|TRBV20-1|14|TRBD2
TGCAGTGCTAGAGGTAGCGGGAGGGCCAATGAGCAGTTCTTC
CSARGSGRANEQFF
>TRBJ2-7|few|TRBV29-1|15|TRBD2
TGCAGCGTTCTGCGGACTAGCGGGGGGGCCTACGAGCAGTACTTC
CSVLRTSGGAYEQYF
>TRBJ2-3|NA|TRBV20-1|15|TRBD2
TGCAGTGCCCCCCTAGCGGGAATTAGCACAGATACGCAGTATTTT
CSAPLAGISTDTQYF
>TRBJ2-1|NA|TRBV2|11|NA
TGTGCCAGCAGTGATTGGGTATACGAGTTCTTC
CASSDWVYEFF
>TRBJ2-7|NA|TRBV20-1|13|NA
TGCAGTGCCCCGGGTAGGCGCGCCTACGAGCAGTACTTC
CSAPGRRAYEQYF
>TRBJ2-7|NA|TRBV5-1|16|TRBD2
TGCGCCAGCAGCTTGGAGGGACTAGCGGGGACCTACGAGCAGTACTTC
CASSLEGLAGTYEQYF
>TRBJ2-7|NA|TRBV15|14|NA
TGTGCCACCAGCAGGCAGGACAGTGCCGGCGAGCAGTACTTC
CATSRQDSAGEQYF
>TRBJ2-1|NA|TRBV29-1|13|NA
TGCAGCGTTGACGGATATTTGTCCAATGAGCAGTTCTTC
CSVDGYLSNEQFF
>TRBJ1-2|NA|TRBV29-1|12|TRBD1
TGCAGCGTAGTACAGGGGGCCGATGGCTACACCTTC
CSVVQGADGYTF
>TRBJ2-3|NA|TRBV29-1|13|NA
TGCAGCGTTGACCATCACATCACAGATACGCAGTATTTT
CSVDHHITDTQYF
>TRBJ2-1|NA|TRBV5-6|15|NA
TGTGCCAGCAGCCCTATATTGCGGGGACAAGAGACCCAGTTCTTC
CASSPILRGQETQFF
>TRBJ2-5|few|TRBV20-1|13|NA
TGCAGTGCTAGACGGGGAATGTCTGAGACCCAGTACTTC
CSARRGMSETQYF
>TRBJ2-7|few|TRBV6-5|16|TRBD2
TGTGCCAGCAGTTACTTTCCCCCGGGACTAGACTACGAGCAGTACTTC
CASSYFPPGLDYEQYF
>TRBJ2-7|few|TRBV12-5|13|TRBD2
TGTGCTAGTGGGACTAGCGGGAGCTACGAGCAGTACTTC
CASGTSGSYEQYF
>TRBJ2-1|NA|TRBV7-9|17|TRBD2
TGTGCCAGCAGCTTAGGTACTAGCGGGGGGGCCCACAATGAGCAGTTCTTC
CASSLGTSGGAHNEQFF
>TRBJ2-7|NA|TRBV7-9|15|TRBD2
TGTGCCAGCAGCTTAGTCGGCGGGGGAACCTACGAGCAGTACTTC
CASSLVGGGTYEQYF
>TRBJ1-1|NA|TRBV10-3|13|NA
TGTGCCATCAGTGAGTCCTGGAACACTGAAGCTTTCTTT
CAISESWNTEAFF
>TRBJ2-5|few|TRBV5-1|15|NA
TGCGCCAGCAGCTTGGACAGGAGAATCTGGGAGACCCAGTACTTC
CASSLDRRIWETQYF
>TRBJ2-7|NA|TRBV9|14|NA
TGTGCCAGCAGTCAGACCCAACAGGGAGATGAGCAGTACTTC
CASSQTQQGDEQYF
>TRBJ2-7|NA|TRBV11-3|14|NA
TGTGCCAGCAGCGCGTCGGGGGCCAACTACGAGCAGTACTTC
CASSASGANYEQYF
>TRBJ1-2|NA|TRBV20-1|13|NA
TGCAGTGCTAGCGGCCTAGCTAACTATGGCTACACCTTC
CSASGLANYGYTF
>TRBJ2-2|NA|TRBV5-1|15|TRBD1
TGCGCCAGCAGCTTAGCAGGGGGCGAAACCGGGGAGCTGTTTTTT
CASSLAGGETGELFF
>TRBJ2-7|NA|TRBV29-1|13|NA
TGCAGCGCTTGGGGGGACCCTCCCTACGAGCAGTACTTC
CSAWGDPPYEQYF
>TRBJ2-1|few|TRBV9|16|TRBD2
TGTGCCAGCAGCGCCGGGACTAGCGTTAGTGTGGGTGAGCAGTTCTTC
CASSAGTSVSVGEQFF
>TRBJ2-7|NA|TRBV5-6|14|TRBD1
TGTGCCAGCAGCCCCCGACAGGGAACGGGCGAGCAGTACTTC
CASSPRQGTGEQYF
>TRBJ2-7|NA|TRBV7-9|16|NA
TGTGCCAGCAGCTTCCACGCGGGGACTGGCGACTACGAGCAGTACTTC
CASSFHAGTGDYEQYF
>TRBJ2-7|NA|TRBV11-2|17|NA
TGTGCCAGCAGGGGGACCGGACTCGGGACCGACCCCTACGAGCAGTACTTC
CASRGTGLGTDPYEQYF
>TRBJ2-5|NA|TRBV7-6|17|TRBD2
TGTGCCAGCAGCTCAGGGACTAGCTGGATGCCAAAAGAGACCCAGTACTTC
CASSSGTSWMPKETQYF
>TRBJ1-1|few|TRBV29-1|11|TRBD1
TGCAGCGTTGCAGGGGGCCGAGAAGCTTTCTTT
CSVAGGREAFF
>TRBJ2-5|NA|TRBV24-1|13|NA
TGTGCCACCAGTGGCGACGACCCAGAGACCCAGTACTTC
CATSGDDPETQYF
>TRBJ2-1|few|TRBV13|16|TRBD2
TGTGCCAGCAGCTACCTTACTAGCGGGAGGGCGAATGAGCAGTTCTTC
CASSYLTSGRANEQFF